This T cell receptor beta chain was profiled in a study of blood T cell repertoires in COVID-19. The overall study: COVID-19 samples collected from the United States, Italy and Spain covered acute and convalescent phases.

The CDR3 sequence is 14 residues long. The V gene lost 8 bases and the J gene lost 0 bases, with 12 bases spanning the gap. Germline V lookup: CDR1 LNHNV, CDR2 YYDKDF (reference sequence). The Seattle patients, enrolled during active infection, were followed longitudinally. Profiling relied on immunoSEQ multiplex PCR, and the TCRdb table lists in-frame clones only, not all of them. In the table there are approximately 320,000 clones, approximately 89% of which are singletons. This clone is a singleton in its sample. The clonotype comes from a woman aged 25 to 39 with COVID-19, enrolled during active disease. The gene calls are TRBV15 and TRBJ2-3; D is perhaps TRBD2 (5 bases). Input material: peripheral blood. CDR3 sequence: CATSRGKSTDTQYF. CDR3 nucleotide sequence: TGTGCCACCTCCCGAGGGAAGAGCACAGATACGCAGTATTTT.